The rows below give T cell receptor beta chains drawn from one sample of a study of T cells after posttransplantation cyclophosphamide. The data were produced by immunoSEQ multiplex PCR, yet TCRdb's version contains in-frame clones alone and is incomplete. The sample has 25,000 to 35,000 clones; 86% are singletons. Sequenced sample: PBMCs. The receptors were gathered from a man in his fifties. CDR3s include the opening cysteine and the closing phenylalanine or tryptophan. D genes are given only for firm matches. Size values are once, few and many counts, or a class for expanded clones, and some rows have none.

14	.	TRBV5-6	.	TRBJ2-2	TGTGCCAGCAGCCCCTGGGGGGTGTTTGGGGAGCTGTTTTTT	CASSPWGVFGELFF
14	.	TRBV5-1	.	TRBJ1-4	TGCGCCAGCAGCTTAGGGGCAACTAATGAAAAACTGTTTTTT	CASSLGATNEKLFF
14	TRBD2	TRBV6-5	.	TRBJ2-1	TGTGCCAGCATGACTAGCGGGAGAGTAAATGAGCAGTTCTTC	CASMTSGRVNEQFF
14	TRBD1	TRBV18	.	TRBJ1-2	TGTGCCAGCTCACCACTAGGGACGACAGGGGAGGTCACCTTC	CASSPLGTTGEVTF
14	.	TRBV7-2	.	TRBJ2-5	TGTGCCAGCAGCCGACCGAGGGACGGGGGGACCCAGTACTTC	CASSRPRDGGTQYF
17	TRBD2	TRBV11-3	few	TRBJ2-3	TGTGCCAGCAGCTCCAGCGGGGGGGTAAAGGGCACAGATACGCAGTATTTT	CASSSSGGVKGTDTQYF
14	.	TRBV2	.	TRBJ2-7	TGTGCCAGCAGTCCGGCCCTAGAGGGTAGCGAGCAGTACTTC	CASSPALEGSEQYF
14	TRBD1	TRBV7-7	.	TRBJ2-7	TGTGCTAGCAGCTTAGGGACAGGGGTCTACGAGCAGTACTTC	CASSLGTGVYEQYF
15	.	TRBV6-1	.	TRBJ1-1	TGTGCCAGCTCTTATCCGGGGGGTCAGGTCACTGAAGCTTTCTTT	CASSYPGGQVTEAFF
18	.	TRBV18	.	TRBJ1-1	TGTGCCAGCTCACCACGGTCTATCCGGGGGAGGGCCAACACTGAAGCTTTCTTT	CASSPRSIRGRANTEAFF
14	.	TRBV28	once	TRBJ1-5	TGTGCCAGCAGTACCCCCGCGAGGGCTCAGCCCCAGCATTTT	CASSTPARAQPQHF
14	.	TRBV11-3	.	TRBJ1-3	TGTGCCAGCAGCTTATCCGGGGCTGGAAACACCATATATTTT	CASSLSGAGNTIYF
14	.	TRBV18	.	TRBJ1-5	TGTGCCAGCTCGCAGACAGCGGGAGAACAGCCCCAGCATTTT	CASSQTAGEQPQHF
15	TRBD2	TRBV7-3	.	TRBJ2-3	TGTGCCAGCAGCTCCTTAGCGGGGGCGGGAGATACGCAGTATTTT	CASSSLAGAGDTQYF
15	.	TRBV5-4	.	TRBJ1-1	TGTGCCAGCAGCCCACCGACAGCCATGAACACTGAAGCTTTCTTT	CASSPPTAMNTEAFF
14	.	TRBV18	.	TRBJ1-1	TGTGCCAGCTCATCTACGGACAGCCACACTGAAGCTTTCTTT	CASSSTDSHTEAFF
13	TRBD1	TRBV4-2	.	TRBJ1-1	TGTGCCAGCAACCCGACAGGGTCCACTGAAGCTTTCTTT	CASNPTGSTEAFF